This is a list of T cell receptor beta chains from one sample in a study of blood T cell repertoires in COVID-19. TCRdb keeps only in-frame clones here, not all; method: immunoSEQ multiplex PCR. The sample shows 400,000 to 500,000 clones, about 88% of them seen only once. The specimen sequenced was PBMCs or T cells enriched from blood (not recorded which). The receptors were gathered from a woman aged 18-30 years who had been exposed to COVID-19. CDR3s include the opening cysteine and the closing phenylalanine or tryptophan. Only some rows state a clone size, as once, few, many or a class for expanded clones.

abundance | v_gene | CDR3aa
. | TRBV11-2 | CASSAERDTIYF
. | TRBV18 | CASSPGGAGETQYF
. | TRBV19 | CASQRGTGNNEKLFF
. | TRBV7-8 | CASSDRQGLYNEQFF
. | TRBV2 | CASRDGTGNTEAFF
. | TRBV6-6 | CASSRPGLATYEQYF
. | TRBV5-4 | CASSLDRGIGNEQFF
. | TRBV7-8 | CASSLGEGGRYTIYF
. | TRBV13 | CASSLRQASYEQYF
. | TRBV30 | CAWSVQGQGFYNEQFF
once | TRBV28 | CASSYLRGTQPQHF
. | TRBV5-5 | CASSLPGLNSPLHF